This is a list of T cell receptor beta chains from one sample in a study of vaccination effects on CD4 cells after COVID-19. These receptors have no identified antigens. Sequenced by immunoSEQ multiplex PCR; TCRdb stores in-frame clones only, minus some. The data contain about 32,000 clones, 55% to 75% of them singletons. The sample consisted of CD4+ T cells from PBMCs cultured with HCoV-229E spike peptides, taken after COVID-19 vaccination. These receptors came from a human donor who received a COVID-19 vaccine. Both conserved end residues are part of each CDR3. A D gene is named only where the DNA matches it firmly. Only part of the rows carry a size: once, few, many, or a class if the clone is expanded.

J gene: TRBJ1-1
clone size: .
D gene: .
CDR3 length: 13
V gene: TRBV6-5
CDR3 DNA: TGTGCCAGCAGAGCAGGGGCCGGCACTGAAGCTTTCTTT
CDR3 protein: CASRAGAGTEAFF

J gene: TRBJ2-3
clone size: .
D gene: .
CDR3 length: 13
V gene: TRBV3-1/TRBV3-2
CDR3 DNA: TGTGCCAGCAGCCCGACTAGGCTAGATACGCAGTATTTT
CDR3 protein: CASSPTRLDTQYF

J gene: TRBJ2-4
clone size: .
D gene: .
CDR3 length: 16
V gene: TRBV21-1
CDR3 DNA: TGTGCCAGCAGCAACTGGGCAGGGGGCCCCAAAAACATTCAGTACTTC
CDR3 protein: CASSNWAGGPKNIQYF

J gene: TRBJ2-7
clone size: .
D gene: TRBD2
CDR3 length: 15
V gene: TRBV19
CDR3 DNA: TGTGCCAGTAGTATAAGGTGGGGGGGCTCCTACGAGCAGTACTTC
CDR3 protein: CASSIRWGGSYEQYF

J gene: TRBJ1-2
clone size: .
D gene: TRBD1
CDR3 length: 12
V gene: TRBV6-5
CDR3 DNA: TGTGCCAGCAGATCGGGACAGGGGGCCCGGACCTTC
CDR3 protein: CASRSGQGARTF

J gene: TRBJ2-7
clone size: .
D gene: TRBD1
CDR3 length: 17
V gene: TRBV6-2/TRBV6-3
CDR3 DNA: TGTGCCAGCAGCCCTACTCCCGGGACAGGGGGCGGCTACGAGCAGTACTTC
CDR3 protein: CASSPTPGTGGGYEQYF

J gene: TRBJ2-5
clone size: .
D gene: .
CDR3 length: 13
V gene: TRBV6-5
CDR3 DNA: TGTGCCAGCAGTTATGGGCAGGGGGGGACCCAGTACTTC
CDR3 protein: CASSYGQGGTQYF

J gene: TRBJ2-5
clone size: .
D gene: .
CDR3 length: 14
V gene: TRBV24-1
CDR3 DNA: TGTGCCACCAGTGCGACAGGACCTGTACAGACCCAGTACTTC
CDR3 protein: CATSATGPVQTQYF

J gene: TRBJ2-7
clone size: .
D gene: TRBD1
CDR3 length: 13
V gene: TRBV29-1
CDR3 DNA: TGCAGCGTTGAAGGGACAGGGGCCGCCGAGCAGTACTTC
CDR3 protein: CSVEGTGAAEQYF

J gene: TRBJ2-7
clone size: .
D gene: TRBD1
CDR3 length: 11
V gene: TRBV30
CDR3 DNA: TGTGCCTGGGGACAGGCCTACGAGCAGTACTTC
CDR3 protein: CAWGQAYEQYF

J gene: TRBJ1-6
clone size: .
D gene: .
CDR3 length: 14
V gene: TRBV11-1
CDR3 DNA: TGTGCCAGCAGCCCGGGACGGAACAATTCACCCCTCCACTTT
CDR3 protein: CASSPGRNNSPLHF

J gene: TRBJ2-2
clone size: .
D gene: TRBD2
CDR3 length: 17
V gene: TRBV5-6
CDR3 DNA: TGTGCCAGCAGCTTACTAGCGGACATTCACAACACCGGGGAGCTGTTTTTT
CDR3 protein: CASSLLADIHNTGELFF

J gene: TRBJ1-5
clone size: .
D gene: .
CDR3 length: 16
V gene: TRBV4-1
CDR3 DNA: TGCGCCAGCAGCCAAGAGGGCAGAAATAGCAATCAGCCCCAGCATTTT
CDR3 protein: CASSQEGRNSNQPQHF

J gene: TRBJ2-5
clone size: .
D gene: .
CDR3 length: 13
V gene: TRBV29-1
CDR3 DNA: TGCAGCGTTGTCCACAGCTTTAAGGAGACCCAGTACTTC
CDR3 protein: CSVVHSFKETQYF

J gene: TRBJ2-1
clone size: .
D gene: .
CDR3 length: 13
V gene: TRBV7-9
CDR3 DNA: TGTGCCAGCAGCCTCCCGACTGAGAGAGAGCAGTTCTTC
CDR3 protein: CASSLPTEREQFF

J gene: TRBJ2-3
clone size: .
D gene: .
CDR3 length: 12
V gene: TRBV5-4
CDR3 DNA: TGTGCCAGCAGCCTATACCTGGATACGCAGTATTTT
CDR3 protein: CASSLYLDTQYF

J gene: TRBJ2-1
clone size: .
D gene: .
CDR3 length: 13
V gene: TRBV12-5
CDR3 DNA: TGTGCTAGTGGTTTGGTAAACAGCAATGAGCAGTTCTTC
CDR3 protein: CASGLVNSNEQFF

J gene: TRBJ2-7
clone size: .
D gene: .
CDR3 length: 15
V gene: TRBV2
CDR3 DNA: TGTGCCAGCAGTGAAGAGTATGAGGGGGGCTACGAGCAGTACTTC
CDR3 protein: CASSEEYEGGYEQYF

J gene: TRBJ2-1
clone size: once
D gene: TRBD2
CDR3 length: 16
V gene: TRBV5-4
CDR3 DNA: TGTGCCAGCAGCTGGGACGCGGGAGGCTCCTACAATGAGCAGTTCTTC
CDR3 protein: CASSWDAGGSYNEQFF

J gene: TRBJ1-5
clone size: few
D gene: .
CDR3 length: 14
V gene: TRBV7-8
CDR3 DNA: TGTGCCAGCAGCTTACTCAGAAACAATCAGCCCCAGCATTTT
CDR3 protein: CASSLLRNNQPQHF

J gene: TRBJ1-1
clone size: .
D gene: .
CDR3 length: 15
V gene: TRBV6-6
CDR3 DNA: TGTGCCAGCAGTTACTTGGTGGGGGGCGGCACTGAAGCTTTCTTT
CDR3 protein: CASSYLVGGGTEAFF

J gene: TRBJ2-1
clone size: .
D gene: TRBD2
CDR3 length: 18
V gene: TRBV9
CDR3 DNA: TGTGCCAGCAGCGTCTCCCCGGCCCAGCGGGGGGGCTGGCATGAGCAGTTCTTC
CDR3 protein: CASSVSPAQRGGWHEQFF

J gene: TRBJ2-5
clone size: .
D gene: .
CDR3 length: 14
V gene: TRBV10-1
CDR3 DNA: TGCGCCAGCAGTGAGTCGGGACGGAAAGAGACCCAGTACTTC
CDR3 protein: CASSESGRKETQYF

J gene: TRBJ2-3
clone size: once
D gene: TRBD2
CDR3 length: 15
V gene: TRBV7-9
CDR3 DNA: TGTGCCAGCAGTTCCTCGACTAGCTCGGTAGATACGCAGTATTTT
CDR3 protein: CASSSSTSSVDTQYF

J gene: TRBJ2-3
clone size: .
D gene: .
CDR3 length: 14
V gene: TRBV3-1/TRBV3-2
CDR3 DNA: TGTGCCAGCAGCCAAGATAATCTCGCCATGGGGCCGTATTTT
CDR3 protein: CASSQDNLAMGPYF

J gene: TRBJ2-7
clone size: .
D gene: TRBD1
CDR3 length: 15
V gene: TRBV18
CDR3 DNA: TGTGCCAGCTCACCAACCGGGACAGGGATATACGAGCAGTACTTC
CDR3 protein: CASSPTGTGIYEQYF

J gene: TRBJ1-1
clone size: few
D gene: .
CDR3 length: 14
V gene: TRBV7-9
CDR3 DNA: TGTGCCAGCAGCTTAGAAGGTGGGGGAACTGAAGCTTTCTTT
CDR3 protein: CASSLEGGGTEAFF

J gene: TRBJ1-2
clone size: .
D gene: .
CDR3 length: 13
V gene: TRBV5-1
CDR3 DNA: TGCGCCAGCAGCTTAGGACAGTCCTATGGCTACACCTTC
CDR3 protein: CASSLGQSYGYTF

J gene: TRBJ2-1
clone size: .
D gene: .
CDR3 length: 14
V gene: TRBV5-1
CDR3 DNA: TGCGCCAGCAGCCCGCTTTTTGGGAGTAGGGAGCAGTTCTTC
CDR3 protein: CASSPLFGSREQFF

J gene: TRBJ1-2
clone size: .
D gene: TRBD1
CDR3 length: 22
V gene: TRBV19
CDR3 DNA: TGTGCCAGTAGTCCAATCGGCAGGGGGGCTCCCCCTATACGAAGGGTGGGCTATGGCTACACCTTC
CDR3 protein: CASSPIGRGAPPIRRVGYGYTF

J gene: TRBJ1-1
clone size: .
D gene: .
CDR3 length: 14
V gene: TRBV18
CDR3 DNA: TGTGCCAGCTCACCTCCTTCCGACAGATATGAAGCTTTCTTT
CDR3 protein: CASSPPSDRYEAFF

J gene: TRBJ1-2
clone size: .
D gene: TRBD1
CDR3 length: 16
V gene: TRBV6-4
CDR3 DNA: TGTGCCAGCAGTGACACGTACCGGGACAGGGCCTATGGCTACACCTTC
CDR3 protein: CASSDTYRDRAYGYTF

J gene: TRBJ1-2
clone size: .
D gene: .
CDR3 length: 13
V gene: TRBV19
CDR3 DNA: TGTGCCAGTAGCCCTCAGACAGTGTATGGCTACACCTTC
CDR3 protein: CASSPQTVYGYTF

J gene: TRBJ1-5
clone size: .
D gene: TRBD1
CDR3 length: 14
V gene: TRBV5-1
CDR3 DNA: TGCGCCAGCAGCCAGGGGGATAGCAATCAGCCCCAGCATTTT
CDR3 protein: CASSQGDSNQPQHF

J gene: TRBJ2-1
clone size: .
D gene: TRBD1
CDR3 length: 18
V gene: TRBV25-1
CDR3 DNA: TGTGCCAGCTGCTCCGGGACAGGGAGTCGGGGGTCCTACAATGAGCAGTTCTTC
CDR3 protein: CASCSGTGSRGSYNEQFF

J gene: TRBJ1-1
clone size: .
D gene: .
CDR3 length: 14
V gene: TRBV5-5
CDR3 DNA: TGTGCCAGCAGGCGCCCGGGGGCAGTAGCTGAAGCTTTCTTT
CDR3 protein: CASRRPGAVAEAFF

J gene: TRBJ1-3
clone size: medium-sized
D gene: .
CDR3 length: 16
V gene: TRBV6-6
CDR3 DNA: TGTGCCAGCAGTTACAAACAGTCGAGTGTCGGAAACACCATATATTTT
CDR3 protein: CASSYKQSSVGNTIYF

J gene: TRBJ1-1
clone size: .
D gene: .
CDR3 length: 13
V gene: TRBV6-5
CDR3 DNA: TGTGCCAGCTTTTTTCGGGAAAACACTGAAGCTTTCTTT
CDR3 protein: CASFFRENTEAFF

J gene: TRBJ2-5
clone size: .
D gene: .
CDR3 length: 12
V gene: TRBV6-5
CDR3 DNA: TGTGCCAGCAGGCAGGCACAAGAGACCCAGTACTTC
CDR3 protein: CASRQAQETQYF

J gene: TRBJ1-2
clone size: .
D gene: .
CDR3 length: 15
V gene: TRBV4-1
CDR3 DNA: TGCGCCAGCAGCCAAGGTGCGGCCGGGGAATGGGGCTACACCTTC
CDR3 protein: CASSQGAAGEWGYTF

J gene: TRBJ2-7
clone size: .
D gene: .
CDR3 length: 14
V gene: TRBV11-2
CDR3 DNA: TGTGCCAGCATTAGAATCGGAGGGCCATACGAGCAGTACTTC
CDR3 protein: CASIRIGGPYEQYF

J gene: TRBJ2-5
clone size: .
D gene: TRBD2
CDR3 length: 15
V gene: TRBV5-6
CDR3 DNA: TGTGCCAGCAGCCCCCTCGGGAGCGGGAAGGAGACCCAGTACTTC
CDR3 protein: CASSPLGSGKETQYF

J gene: TRBJ2-7
clone size: .
D gene: .
CDR3 length: 13
V gene: TRBV29-1
CDR3 DNA: TGCAGCGTTGACTCAACTGCGGGTTACGAGCAGTACTTC
CDR3 protein: CSVDSTAGYEQYF

J gene: TRBJ1-6
clone size: .
D gene: .
CDR3 length: 14
V gene: TRBV5-4
CDR3 DNA: TGTGCCAGCAGCTTGGACGGCAGACGGTCACCCCTCCACTTT
CDR3 protein: CASSLDGRRSPLHF

J gene: TRBJ2-7
clone size: .
D gene: .
CDR3 length: 15
V gene: TRBV19
CDR3 DNA: TGTGCCAGTAGTTCGTGGGGGGGGGCCACTAAGGAGCAGTACTTC
CDR3 protein: CASSSWGGATKEQYF

J gene: TRBJ1-1
clone size: .
D gene: .
CDR3 length: 14
V gene: TRBV3-1/TRBV3-2
CDR3 DNA: TGTGCCAGCAGCCAAGTTCGAGGGCACACTGAAGCTTTCTTT
CDR3 protein: CASSQVRGHTEAFF

J gene: TRBJ1-2
clone size: .
D gene: .
CDR3 length: 15
V gene: TRBV5-1
CDR3 DNA: TGCGCCAGCCTCGGGGGAAGGGCAGGAGGCTATGGCTACACCTTC
CDR3 protein: CASLGGRAGGYGYTF

J gene: TRBJ2-1
clone size: .
D gene: .
CDR3 length: 11
V gene: TRBV6-4
CDR3 DNA: TGTGCCAGCAGTACCGGGAATGAGCAGTTCTTC
CDR3 protein: CASSTGNEQFF

J gene: TRBJ2-3
clone size: .
D gene: TRBD2
CDR3 length: 16
V gene: TRBV27
CDR3 DNA: TGTGCCAGCAGCCGGGAGGCAGAAACTAGCACAGATACGCAGTATTTT
CDR3 protein: CASSREAETSTDTQYF

J gene: TRBJ2-3
clone size: few
D gene: .
CDR3 length: 10
V gene: TRBV2
CDR3 DNA: TGTGCCAGCTCTACGGGTACGCAGTATTTT
CDR3 protein: CASSTGTQYF

J gene: TRBJ1-6
clone size: .
D gene: .
CDR3 length: 14
V gene: TRBV6-2/TRBV6-3
CDR3 DNA: TGTGCCAGCAGTTACGGTCGGTATAATTCACCCCTCCACTTT
CDR3 protein: CASSYGRYNSPLHF

J gene: TRBJ2-3
clone size: .
D gene: .
CDR3 length: 18
V gene: TRBV18
CDR3 DNA: TGTGCCAGCTCACCACCGGTTGGCGAGTTGTATGTTTCAGATACGCAGTATTTT
CDR3 protein: CASSPPVGELYVSDTQYF

J gene: TRBJ2-3
clone size: .
D gene: .
CDR3 length: 13
V gene: TRBV12-3/TRBV12-4
CDR3 DNA: TGTGCCAGCAGACTGGGGAGCACAGATACGCAGTATTTT
CDR3 protein: CASRLGSTDTQYF

J gene: TRBJ2-5
clone size: .
D gene: TRBD1
CDR3 length: 15
V gene: TRBV10-1
CDR3 DNA: TGCGCCAGCAGTTCCTCGGGACAGCCATCAGAGACCCAGTACTTC
CDR3 protein: CASSSSGQPSETQYF

J gene: TRBJ2-5
clone size: .
D gene: TRBD2
CDR3 length: 16
V gene: TRBV4-1
CDR3 DNA: TGCGCCAGCAGCCAAGTTCTAGCGGGGTTTGGGGAGACCCAGTACTTC
CDR3 protein: CASSQVLAGFGETQYF